This passage covers 9 T cell receptor beta chains from one sample sequenced in a study of T cell repertoires in cytomegalovirus infection. A single record per CDR3 protein comes from TCRdb applying MiXCR to the reads. The data contain some 400,000 distinct CDR3 sequences, around 18% of them singletons. The specimen was PBMCs. These receptors came from a human donor in good health (CMV status not recorded). Some clones in this sample may be carry-over from other donors' samples.

This clonotype was detected a few times. The CDR3 coding sequence is TGTGCCAGCAGTTACGCCCCCGGCCTTGAAGGGGTAAGCTCCTACAATGAGCAGTTCTTC. Protein sequence: CASSYAPGLEGVSSYNEQFF. The chain combines TRBV6-2 or TRBV6-3 with TRBJ2-1, with TRBD1 as a possible D gene (5 bases). The germline V gene has CDR1 MNHEY and CDR2 SVGEGT. V lost 2 bases and J lost 0, with 23 bases in between. The CDR3 is 20 amino acids.

This sequence joins TRBV2 and TRBJ1-6; TRBD1 matches 12 bases. Germline V gene data show CDR1 as SNHLY and CDR2 as FYNNEI. V shed 6 bases and J 4 bases; nucleotides not matched to a gene: 7. The CDR3 loop spans 17 amino acids. The CDR3 DNA reads as TGTGCCAGCAGCATGGGACAGGGGGCCCGTTATAATTCACCCCTCCACTTT. The encoded protein is CASSMGQGARYNSPLHF.

Many counts were recorded for this clonotype. This chain links TRBV19 with TRBJ2-2; D might be TRBD1 (5 bases). The germline V gene has CDR1 LNHDA and CDR2 SQIVND (reference sequence). The CDR3 contains 13 residues. The V end lost 10 bases, the J end lost 2 bases, and 11 bases lay between the germline ends. In nucleotides, the CDR3 is TGTGCCACCCGGACAATTAACACCGGGGAGCTGTTTTTT. Residues: CATRTINTGELFF.

This clonotype was detected only a few times. This chain links TRBV7-9 with TRBJ2-7; the D call may be TRBD1 or TRBD2 (6 bases each). CDR3 length: 16 residues. The V gene lost 4 bases and the J gene lost 2 bases, with 18 bases spanning the gap. Germline V gene sequence: CDR1 SEHNR, CDR2 FQNEAQ (reference sequence). The CDR3 here is CASSSTGTGAPYEQYF. The CDR3 nucleotides read TGTGCCAGCAGCTCCACCGGGACGGGGGCACCCTACGAGCAGTACTTC.

This clonotype was observed a handful of times. This chain connects TRBV19 to TRBJ1-3; the D is unclear. CDR1 and CDR2 from the germline V gene are LNHDA and SQIVND (reference sequence). Between the trimmed V and J ends, which lost 3 bases and 4 bases, there was a span of 16 bases. The CDR3 has 16 residues. The CDR3 DNA reads TGTGCCAGTAGTATCCGCTCCGACCTTTGGGGAAACACCATATATTTT. Protein product: CASSIRSDLWGNTIYF.

V is TRBV4-3 and J is TRBJ2-7; TRBD1 might be the D (6 bases). V lost 4 bases to trimming and J lost 3 bases, with 16 bases between them. CDR1 and CDR2 from the germline V gene are LGHNA and YSLEER. The CDR3 spans 15 residues. The CDR3 sequence is CASSRGRGVDYEQYF. For the CDR3, the DNA is TGCGCCAGCAGCCGGGGCAGGGGAGTGGACTACGAGCAGTACTTC.

This clonotype appeared many times. V gene TRBV2 combines with J gene TRBJ2-1; 10 nucleotides line up with TRBD1. The CDR3 extends over 17 amino acids. Losses at the gene ends were 5 bases for V and 0 bases for J; bases not matched to a gene: 7. CDR1 is SNHLY and CDR2 is FYNNEI in the germline V gene. Here the CDR3 reads CASSHSRDRGSYNEQFF. The CDR3 region has the DNA TGTGCCAGCAGTCATTCCCGGGACAGGGGCTCCTACAATGAGCAGTTCTTC.

This clonotype came up a few times. The chain joins TRBV6-2 or TRBV6-3 to TRBJ2-1; D may be TRBD2 (5 bases). Germline values: CDR1 MNHEY, CDR2 SVGEGT. The CDR3 runs to 16 residues. V lost 7 bases, J lost 0 bases, and 16 bases lay in between. The chain's CDR3 is CASTRGSWSSYNEQFF. CDR3 coding DNA: TGTGCCAGCACCCGGGGAAGTTGGAGCTCCTACAATGAGCAGTTCTTC.

This chain connects TRBV6-5 to TRBJ2-1, with D tentatively TRBD2 (5 bases). V dropped 4 bases and J dropped 10 bases, with 11 bases sitting between them. CDR3 size: 12 residues. Germline-derived CDR1 and CDR2 are MNHEY and SVGAGI. DNA of the CDR3: TGTGCCAGCAGTTTAGTATCGGGGGAGCAGTTCTTC. This translates into CASSLVSGEQFF.